A single sample is the source of the 28 T cell receptor beta chains below, sequenced in a study of T cells after yellow fever vaccination. A single record per CDR3 protein comes from TCRdb applying MiXCR to the 5' RACE reads. The data hold about 120,000 distinct CDR3 sequences, with about 6.8% observed a single time. Sequencing was performed on CD4+ T cells sorted from PBMCs, taken about 41 days after the first yellow fever vaccination. The receptor source for this set is a man in his late teens or twenties who received the YFV17D yellow fever vaccine.

This clonotype came up many times. This chain's CDR3 is CASSPGLRDEQYV. The CDR3 nucleotides are TGTGCCAGCAGCCCCGGGCTCAGGGACGAGCAGTACGTC. The chain recombines TRBV5-5 with TRBJ2-7, with D tentatively TRBD1 (5 bases). Germline CDR1 is SGHKS and CDR2 is YYEKEE (reference sequence). V lost 4 bases, J lost 5 bases, and 13 bases lay in between. The CDR3 sequence is 13 residues long.

Many counts were recorded for this clonotype. CDR3 DNA: TGTGCCAGCAGTAGCTACAGGGACACTGAAGCTTTCTTT. This encodes CASSSYRDTEAFF. J is TRBJ1-1 and V is TRBV6-6; a weak D match, TRBD1 (6 bases). The length of the CDR3 is 13 residues. The V gene lost 5 bases and the J gene lost 3 bases, with 10 bases spanning the gap. Germline V gene data show CDR1 as MNHNY and CDR2 as SVGAGI (reference sequence).

This clonotype was detected many times. The chain carries TRBV3-1 and TRBJ2-3; the D gene is possibly TRBD2 (6 bases). Trimming took 1 base from V and 0 from J, leaving 11 bases between them. Per germline, CDR1 LGHDT and CDR2 YNNKEL (reference sequence). CDR3 length: 16 amino acids. The CDR3 DNA reads TGTGCCAGCAGCCAAGTTGCGGGACCAAGCACAGATACGCAGTATTTT. The encoded protein is CASSQVAGPSTDTQYF.

This clonotype was detected many times. The V call is TRBV20-1, the J call TRBJ2-5, with D perhaps matching TRBD2 (6 bases). This CDR3 is 15 amino acids long. CDR1 and CDR2 (germline): DFQATT, SNEGSKA (reference sequence). Trimming cost V 2 bases and J 4 bases, with 17 bases left between them. CDR3 sequence reads: CSARFSAGTGETQYF. CDR3 nucleotide sequence: TGCAGTGCTAGATTCTCGGCGGGGACTGGAGAGACCCAGTACTTC.

Ten or more counts support this clonotype. The rearrangement uses TRBV7-2 and TRBJ1-5; D unclear. Trimming cost V 1 base and J 7 bases, with 11 bases left between them. Germline assignment: CDR1 SGHTA and CDR2 FQGNSA. The CDR3 length is 14 residues. DNA for the CDR3: TGTGCCAGCAGCTTAGAGTCGTTTCGGCAGCCCCAGCATTTT. Its protein product is CASSLESFRQPQHF.

This clonotype was seen repeatedly, ten times or more. The chain employs TRBV12-3 or TRBV12-4 and TRBJ2-5, with D unresolved. The CDR3 consists of 13 residues. Trimming pared 2 bases from V and 2 bases from J, leaving 6 bases between. For the CDR3, the DNA is TGTGCCAGCAGTTTATCCCCACAAGAGACCCAGTACTTC. Protein product: CASSLSPQETQYF.

J is TRBJ2-5 and V is TRBV6-5, with 8 bases fitting TRBD2. CDR3 length equals 15 residues. The V gene's germline CDR1 is MNHEY and CDR2 SVGAGI. J was trimmed by 5 bases and V by 2 bases; bases with no gene match: 7. This chain's CDR3 is CASSYLGSGVETQYF. The CDR3 DNA reads TGTGCCAGCAGTTACCTCGGTAGCGGGGTGGAGACCCAGTACTTC.

With respect to this clonotype: Since a much larger clone is just one base distant, this may be a read error. The chain recombines TRBV20-1 with TRBJ1-1; D is perhaps TRBD1 (5 bases). The CDR3 is made up of 14 amino acids. The V and J ends lost 0 bases and 5 bases respectively, with 13 bases between them. CDR1 is DFQATT, CDR2 SNEGSKA, per germline (reference sequence). CDR3 bases: TGCAGTGCTAGAGATTCCGGGGCCAGGACTGAAGCTTTCTTT. Amino acids: CSARDSGARTEAFF.

This clonotype was observed at least ten times. The chain carries TRBV7-2 and TRBJ1-6; 7 positions agree with TRBD1. Germline CDR1 reads SGHTA; CDR2 reads FQGNSA. This CDR3 has 13 residues. V shed 5 bases and J 10 bases; nucleotides not matched to a gene: 5. CDR3 sequence reads: CASSPRGSSPLHF. As DNA, the CDR3 is TGTGCCAGCAGCCCCAGGGGGAGCTCACCCCTCCACTTT.

This chain joins TRBV28 and TRBJ2-1, with D hard to call. The CDR3 has 14 amino acids. Per the germline V gene, CDR1 is MDHEN and CDR2 is SYDVKM. V lost 2 bases and J lost 9, with 14 bases in between. The CDR3 sequence is CASSLGVRVSEQFF. The CDR3 DNA reads TGTGCCAGCAGTTTAGGAGTTCGGGTATCTGAGCAGTTCTTC.

This clonotype has at least ten counts. The chain employs TRBV12-3 or TRBV12-4 and TRBJ1-4; 9 bases align to TRBD1. The ends lost 4 bases at V and 6 bases at J; junction bases unmatched: 3. CDR3 size: 14 residues. CDR3 DNA sequence: TGTGCCAGCAGTTCGACAGGGGGAGATGAAAAACTGTTTTTT. Amino acids: CASSSTGGDEKLFF.

This clonotype was detected only a few times. The chain links TRBV20-1 to TRBJ1-2; no firm D call. Between the trimmed V and J ends, which lost 6 bases and 4 bases, there was a span of 27 bases. The CDR3 loop spans 17 amino acids. Per germline, CDR1 DFQATT and CDR2 SNEGSKA (reference sequence). The CDR3 region is CSAPRPWPELNGYGYTF. The CDR3, as DNA: TGCAGTGCCCCCCGCCCCTGGCCAGAGCTCAACGGCTATGGCTACACCTTC.

There are many counts of this clonotype. V usage is TRBV28 and J usage is TRBJ2-2; TRBD2 matches at 10 bases. The CDR3 is made up of 14 amino acids. V was pared by 6 bases and J by 7 bases, with 5 bases of the junction left unmatched. Looked up from germline, CDR1 is MDHEN and CDR2 is SYDVKM. The CDR3 DNA follows: TGTGCCAGCAGAGCGGGGGGGCTTGTCGGGGAGCTGTTTTTT. Protein sequence: CASRAGGLVGELFF.

This clonotype has a count of ten or more. This CDR3 is CASRGGAKNIQYF. DNA of the CDR3: TGTGCCAGCCGGGGGGGTGCCAAAAACATTCAGTACTTC. The gene calls are TRBV2 and TRBJ2-4; 8 bases map to TRBD2. V lost 8 bases and J lost 1; bases outside the gene matches: 1. The CDR3 loop spans 13 amino acids. Germline V CDR1 and CDR2: SNHLY, FYNNEI.

Many counts were recorded for this clonotype. This chain joins TRBV20-1 and TRBJ2-5; D gene ambiguous. The ends were cut back, 6 bases at V and 0 bases at J, with 8 bases in the middle. CDR1 is DFQATT and CDR2 is SNEGSKA in the germline V gene (reference sequence). This CDR3 is built from 12 residues. CDR3 loop: CSAPPHQETQYF. The CDR3 DNA follows: TGCAGTGCCCCGCCACACCAAGAGACCCAGTACTTC.

Many counts were recorded for this clonotype. V gene TRBV7-8 combines with J gene TRBJ1-5; TRBD1 agrees at 9 bases. V lost 4 bases to trimming and J lost 2 bases; unmatched junction nucleotides: 6. There are 16 residues in the CDR3. Germline CDR1 is SGHVS and CDR2 is FQNEAQ. The CDR3 spells CASSSDRGEGNQPQHF. CDR3 DNA: TGTGCCAGCAGCTCGGACAGGGGTGAAGGCAATCAGCCCCAGCATTTT.

This clonotype was picked up many times. The J gene is TRBJ1-1, the V gene TRBV28; D unclear. Per germline, CDR1 MDHEN and CDR2 SYDVKM. The germline V and J ends were trimmed by 8 bases and 1 base, with 8 bases remaining between them. The CDR3 contains 12 residues. The CDR3: CASGDPNTEAFF. CDR3 DNA: TGTGCCAGCGGGGATCCGAACACTGAAGCTTTCTTT.

This clonotype was recorded at least ten times. The chain uses TRBV6-1 and TRBJ1-1; TRBD1 is a possible D gene (5 bases). Germline V gene data show CDR1 as MNHNS and CDR2 as SASEGT. Trimming stripped 6 bases from V and 2 bases from J, with 16 bases between. There are 15 residues in the CDR3. The CDR3 loop is CASRSPEGSNTEAFF. CDR3 nucleotide sequence: TGTGCCAGCAGATCACCGGAGGGGTCAAACACTGAAGCTTTCTTT.

This clonotype was seen many times. The chain joins TRBV9 to TRBJ2-5; D might be TRBD1 (7 bases). Germline CDR1 SGDLS, CDR2 YYNGEE. This CDR3 has 16 amino acids. With 0 bases removed from V and 4 bases from J, the gap between germline ends came to 16 bases. CDR3 sequence: CASSVAAGGIGETQYF. As DNA, the CDR3 is TGTGCCAGCAGCGTAGCGGCAGGGGGGATTGGAGAGACCCAGTACTTC.

This clonotype was counted many times. This chain joins TRBV5-1 and TRBJ1-6; the match to TRBD1 covers 9 bases. The CDR3 extends over 14 amino acids. CDR1 and CDR2 from the germline V gene are SGHRS and YFSETQ. V trimming: 3 bases; J trimming: 6 bases; junction bases outside the gene matches: 1. DNA for the CDR3: TGCGCCAGCAGCTCGGGACAGGGTAATTCACCCCTCCACTTT. Translating gives CASSSGQGNSPLHF.

This clonotype was counted at least ten times. The rearrangement joins TRBV20-1 to TRBJ2-5; 9 nucleotides align to TRBD2. V lost 5 bases and J lost 5; bases outside the gene matches: 12. CDR3 size: 15 residues. Looked up from germline, CDR1 is DFQATT and CDR2 is SNEGSKA (reference sequence). The CDR3 region has the DNA TGCAGTGCTCAATTGGGCGGGGGGGCCCGGGAGACCCAGTACTTC. Amino acids: CSAQLGGGARETQYF.

This clonotype appeared many times. The chain carries TRBV9 and TRBJ1-1; D gene uncertain. The V gene's germline CDR1 is SGDLS and CDR2 YYNGEE. Trimming shortened V by 4 bases and J by 1 base, and 8 bases separated the two germline ends. The CDR3 has 13 residues. As DNA, the CDR3 is TGTGCCAGCAGCAGGTCCGGGAACACTGAAGCTTTCTTT. Its translation is CASSRSGNTEAFF.

This clonotype was recorded many times. The chain recombines TRBV20-1 with TRBJ1-1; D call uncertain. The CDR3 extends over 13 amino acids. Germline CDR1 reads DFQATT; CDR2 reads SNEGSKA (reference sequence). Trimming shortened V by 5 bases and J by 4 bases, and 14 bases separated the two germline ends. The CDR3 loop reads CSASPPAGTEAFF. CDR3 DNA: TGCAGTGCTTCCCCCCCGGCGGGCACTGAAGCTTTCTTT.

This clonotype was recorded many times. The chain recombines TRBV27 with TRBJ1-1, with 8 nucleotides matching TRBD1. Germline V gene lookup returns CDR1 MNHEY and CDR2 SMNVEV (reference sequence). The CDR3 has 14 amino acids. With 6 bases clipped from V and 3 bases from J, the junction kept 6 bases outside the gene matches. The CDR3 region is CASSPQGVHTEAFF. The CDR3 nucleotides are TGTGCCAGCAGCCCACAGGGGGTGCACACTGAAGCTTTCTTT.

CDR3 nucleotide sequence: TGCGCCAGCAGCTTCGGTAGCGGGCGCACAGATACGCAGTATTTT. Its protein product is CASSFGSGRTDTQYF. The rearrangement uses TRBV5-1 and TRBJ2-3, with TRBD2 identical over 7 bases. The ends lost 2 bases at V and 1 base at J; junction bases unmatched: 4. The CDR3 runs 15 residues. Germline CDR1 is SGHRS and CDR2 is YFSETQ.

This clonotype was found many times. This chain joins TRBV25-1 and TRBJ2-2; D is possibly TRBD2 (5 bases). The V and J ends lost 6 bases and 1 base respectively, with 9 bases between them. The CDR3 consists of 14 residues. Germline loops: CDR1 MGHDK, CDR2 SYGVNS. The CDR3 reads CASRESGNTGELFF. The CDR3 DNA follows: TGTGCCAGCAGGGAGAGCGGGAACACCGGGGAGCTGTTTTTT.

Of note for this clonotype: A much larger clone differs from this one at a single base, so this may be a read error. The rearrangement joins TRBV20-1 to TRBJ2-5; 8 bases align to TRBD2. J lost 4 bases, V lost 6 bases, and 7 bases had no gene match. This CDR3 contains 13 residues. Germline CDR1 and CDR2: DFQATT and SNEGSKA (reference sequence). CDR3 coding DNA: TGCAGTGCGCCCGCACGGGGGGGAGAGACCCAGTACTTC. Translated, it gives CSAPARGGETQYF.

This clonotype was seen at least ten times. This chain uses TRBV12-3 or TRBV12-4 with TRBJ1-5; D not certain. The CDR3 has 14 residues. V lost 7 bases and J lost 0, with 10 bases in between. In nucleotides, the CDR3 is TGTGCCAGCACCAACATCAATAGCAATCAGCCCCAGCATTTT. Protein: CASTNINSNQPQHF.